This T cell receptor beta chain is from a study of beta chain features in type 1 diabetes. Broader study findings: Among all four CD4+ subsets, Type 1 diabetes patients had TCRB CDR3s that were moderately but significantly shorter.

A few counts support this clone. What it binds is unknown. The investigators reverse transcribed all of the isolated RNA, so they sequenced expressed TCRB transcripts. Assay: immunoSEQ multiplex PCR; the TCRdb copy retains only in-frame clones and omits some. The sample lists approximately 60,000 clones; under 60% were seen once. Sequencing was carried out using Tregs from blood. The sequence derives from a woman aged 40 to 50 with type 1 diabetes.

The CDR3 nucleotides are TGTGCCAGCAGTGAAGCGGGACAGGGTGGGAATGAGCAGTTCTTC. The encoded protein is CASSEAGQGGNEQFF. This chain links TRBV6-1 with TRBJ2-1; 9 bases align to TRBD1. Germline lookup yields CDR1 MNHNS and CDR2 SASEGT. This CDR3 has 15 amino acids. Germline trimming cut 0 bases from V and 7 bases from J; bases unmatched to any gene: 4.